Sequencing of this T cell receptor (beta chain) was carried out in a study of T cells in Graves' hyperthyroidism and ophthalmopathy. RNA transcripts gave rise to amplified TCR beta CDR3 regions. The TCR CDR3 was amplified in a first-round RT-PCR using the HTBI primer set. TCRdb passed the multiplex PCR reads through MiXCR, listing each CDR3 protein once. The table shows hundreds of thousands of distinct CDR3 sequences, with approximately 25% occurring only once. Trimming took off 0 bases at V and 2 bases at J, with 10 bases between the two ends. This CDR3 region has 15 residues. The germline V gene has CDR1 KGHSH and CDR2 LQKENI. Study results and caveats: Most thyroid clonotypes expanded above 0.001 appeared in blood too.

The sample holds many counts of this clonotype. The antigen is not known. The study excluded patients with uncontrolled infection, other autoimmune disease, pregnancy or lactation. Diagnosing involved the use of clinical symptoms, serum thyroxine and TRAb, thyroid ultrasound and orbital computed tomography. V and J are TRBV18 and TRBJ2-5; no firm D call. The clonotype comes from a woman under 40 with Graves' ophthalmopathy. Sequences were obtained from blood. The CDR3 bases are TGTGCCAGCTCACCACCTAAAGTGGGGCAAGAGACCCAGTACTTC. Translating it yields CASSPPKVGQETQYF.